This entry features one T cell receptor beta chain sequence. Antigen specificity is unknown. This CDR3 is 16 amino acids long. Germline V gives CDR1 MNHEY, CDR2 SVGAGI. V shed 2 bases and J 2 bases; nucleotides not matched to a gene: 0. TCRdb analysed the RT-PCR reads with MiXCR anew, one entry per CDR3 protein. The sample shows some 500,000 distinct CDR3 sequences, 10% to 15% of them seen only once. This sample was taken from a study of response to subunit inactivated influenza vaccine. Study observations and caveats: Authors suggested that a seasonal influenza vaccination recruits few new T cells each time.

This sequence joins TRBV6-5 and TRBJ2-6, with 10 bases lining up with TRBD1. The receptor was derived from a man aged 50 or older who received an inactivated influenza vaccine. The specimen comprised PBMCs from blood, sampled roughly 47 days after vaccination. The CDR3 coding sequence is TGTGCCAGCAGTTACGGACAGGGGGCTGGGGCCAACGTCCTGACTTTC. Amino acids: CASSYGQGAGANVLTF.